The clone carrying this TCR beta chain was counted ten times or more. Antigen: not known. The data were obtained in a study of Graves' ophthalmopathy and Graves' hyperthyroidism. As for the study in general: Peripheral blood was collected at initial diagnosis, before any treatment. Study outcomes and limitations: Blood also held most thyroid clonotypes expanded above 0.001 frequency. Ophthalmopathy progression cases were predicted by the model with 70.59% sensitivity and roughly 72% specificity.

Amplified material comprised TCR beta CDR3 regions derived from RNA transcripts. The first-round RT-PCR employed HTBI primers together with the Qiagen OneStep RT-PCR kit. A multiplex PCR was then performed as the second round. TCRdb passed the multiplex PCR reads through MiXCR, listing each CDR3 protein once. The data contain about 400,000 distinct CDR3 sequences, 15% to 19% of them singletons. CDR1 and CDR2 (germline): MNHNS, SASEGT. The CDR3 is 14 residues long. Trimming removed 2 bases at V and 1 base at J, with 8 bases between. This clonotype was obtained from a woman aged 18-35 years with stable Graves' hyperthyroidism. The sequenced material came from peripheral blood. The V and J genes are TRBV6-1 and TRBJ1-1; D gene ambiguous. Here the CDR3 DNA reads TGTGCCAGCAGTGAATTCGGGCCGAACACTGAAGCTTTCTTT. Amino acids: CASSEFGPNTEAFF.